This is a list of T cell receptor beta chains from one sample in a study of blood T cell repertoires in COVID-19. The assay was immunoSEQ multiplex PCR, and TCRdb's table has in-frame clones only and misses some. Of about 53,000 clones in the sample, 70% to 85% are singletons; the top ten hold around 15%. The specimen was peripheral blood. The receptor source for this set is a human donor in a cohort sampled during active COVID-19. The CDR3 runs from the conserved cysteine through the conserved F or W. Fields, in order: clone size, J gene, D gene, CDR3 length, V gene, CDR3 protein, CDR3 DNA. D genes are given only for firm matches. A row's size may be missing; if present it is once, few, many or a size class.

size: -
J: TRBJ1-4
D: -
length: 17
V: TRBV4-1
CDR3: CASSQEGIPGHPMELFF
DNA: TGCGCCAGCAGCCAAGAAGGCATCCCGGGACACCCGATGGAACTGTTTTTT

size: -
J: TRBJ1-4
D: TRBD1
length: 18
V: TRBV6-1
CDR3: CASSDSPSSGTAREKLFF
DNA: TGTGCCAGCAGTGACAGCCCTTCCTCCGGGACAGCTAGGGAAAAACTGTTTTTT

size: -
J: TRBJ1-3
D: -
length: 16
V: TRBV18
CDR3: CASSPDTAYTGNTIYF
DNA: TGTGCCAGCTCACCAGATACAGCTTACACTGGAAACACCATATATTTT

size: once
J: TRBJ2-1
D: TRBD2
length: 14
V: TRBV29-1
CDR3: CSVEGLAGYNEQFF
DNA: TGCAGCGTTGAAGGACTAGCGGGATACAATGAGCAGTTCTTC

size: once
J: TRBJ1-4
D: -
length: 15
V: TRBV30
CDR3: CAWRGPTDANEKLFF
DNA: TGTGCCTGGAGGGGGCCGACAGACGCTAATGAAAAACTGTTTTTT

size: -
J: TRBJ1-4
D: -
length: 15
V: TRBV6-5
CDR3: CASSYEGATNEKLFF
DNA: TGTGCCAGCAGTTACGAAGGAGCAACTAATGAAAAACTGTTTTTT

size: -
J: TRBJ1-5
D: -
length: 16
V: TRBV6-2/TRBV6-3
CDR3: CASSPQGTGTHQPQHF
DNA: TGTGCCAGCAGTCCCCAAGGCACAGGGACCCATCAGCCCCAGCATTTT

size: -
J: TRBJ1-3
D: -
length: 16
V: TRBV25-1
CDR3: CASSEFVGPKGNTIYF
DNA: TGTGCCAGCAGTGAATTTGTGGGGCCCAAAGGAAACACCATATATTTT

size: few
J: TRBJ1-6
D: TRBD1
length: 14
V: TRBV25-1
CDR3: CASRSGGAYSPLHF
DNA: TGTGCCAGCAGGTCAGGGGGCGCTTATTCACCCCTCCACTTT

size: -
J: TRBJ1-5
D: -
length: 16
V: TRBV19
CDR3: CASSFVGGKSNQPQHF
DNA: TGTGCCAGTAGCTTCGTGGGAGGGAAGAGCAATCAGCCCCAGCATTTT

size: -
J: TRBJ1-3
D: TRBD1
length: 16
V: TRBV5-4
CDR3: CASSSGTAQGENTIYF
DNA: TGTGCCAGCAGCTCCGGGACAGCACAAGGGGAAAACACCATATATTTT

size: few
J: TRBJ2-1
D: -
length: 15
V: TRBV5-1
CDR3: CASSLDGGSYNEQFF
DNA: TGCGCCAGCAGCTTGGACGGGGGCTCCTACAATGAGCAGTTCTTC

size: -
J: TRBJ2-3
D: TRBD2
length: 18
V: TRBV6-2/TRBV6-3
CDR3: CASSSAPGGGFSTDTQYF
DNA: TGTGCCAGCAGTTCCGCCCCCGGCGGGGGGTTTAGCACAGATACGCAGTATTTT

size: once
J: TRBJ2-1
D: TRBD2
length: 15
V: TRBV5-5
CDR3: CASSLRAGGSNEQFF
DNA: TGTGCCAGCAGCTTGAGAGCGGGGGGGAGTAATGAGCAGTTCTTC

size: -
J: TRBJ2-7
D: -
length: 17
V: TRBV1
CDR3: CTSSQENETSKVYEQYF
DNA: TGCACCAGCAGCCAAGAGAATGAGACTTCAAAGGTGTACGAGCAGTACTTC

size: -
J: TRBJ2-7
D: TRBD1
length: 13
V: TRBV6-5
CDR3: CASSYSGGAEQYF
DNA: TGTGCCAGCAGTTACTCAGGGGGCGCCGAGCAGTACTTC

size: -
J: TRBJ2-1
D: TRBD2
length: 16
V: TRBV5-6
CDR3: CASSLDSGRIANEQFF
DNA: TGTGCCAGCAGCTTGGACAGCGGGAGGATCGCGAATGAGCAGTTCTTC

size: -
J: TRBJ2-1
D: TRBD2
length: 15
V: TRBV2
CDR3: CASSAARGNYNEQFF
DNA: TGTGCCAGCAGTGCGGCGCGGGGGAACTACAATGAGCAGTTCTTC

size: -
J: TRBJ1-1
D: -
length: 13
V: TRBV5-4
CDR3: CASSLGGRTEAFF
DNA: TGTGCCAGCAGCTTGGGGGGGAGGACTGAAGCTTTCTTT

size: -
J: TRBJ2-7
D: TRBD2
length: 17
V: TRBV9
CDR3: CASSTRGSGGYPAEQYF
DNA: TGTGCCAGCAGCACCCGGGGTAGCGGGGGGTACCCCGCCGAGCAGTACTTC

size: -
J: TRBJ2-2
D: -
length: 14
V: TRBV6-6
CDR3: CASSLGYVTGELFF
DNA: TGTGCCAGCAGTTTGGGCTATGTAACCGGGGAGCTGTTTTTT

size: -
J: TRBJ2-7
D: -
length: 14
V: TRBV2
CDR3: CATTPRQTSGEQYF
DNA: TGTGCCACCACCCCAAGGCAGACTTCGGGGGAGCAGTACTTC

size: -
J: TRBJ2-7
D: -
length: 12
V: TRBV12-5
CDR3: CASGLSVYEQYF
DNA: TGTGCTAGTGGTTTGTCCGTCTACGAGCAGTACTTC

size: -
J: TRBJ2-7
D: TRBD1
length: 15
V: TRBV28
CDR3: CASSFRGQVLYEQYF
DNA: TGTGCCAGCAGTTTCCGTGGACAGGTCCTCTACGAGCAGTACTTC

size: -
J: TRBJ1-2
D: -
length: 15
V: TRBV7-2
CDR3: CASSARGQAGHGYTF
DNA: TGTGCCAGCAGCGCACGTGGACAAGCGGGGCATGGCTACACCTTC

size: -
J: TRBJ2-7
D: TRBD2
length: 16
V: TRBV5-5
CDR3: CASSLRGGDPAYEQYF
DNA: TGTGCCAGCAGCTTGCGGGGGGGGGACCCTGCCTACGAGCAGTACTTC

size: -
J: TRBJ2-7
D: -
length: 15
V: TRBV28
CDR3: CASRPRGRSSYEQYF
DNA: TGTGCCAGCAGGCCCCGAGGGCGGAGCTCCTACGAGCAGTACTTC

size: few
J: TRBJ2-1
D: -
length: 13
V: TRBV6-4
CDR3: CASSDDLRGLQFF
DNA: TGTGCCAGCAGTGACGATTTAAGGGGGTTGCAGTTCTTC

size: -
J: TRBJ1-5
D: TRBD1
length: 15
V: TRBV28
CDR3: CASRPGTVYYQPQHF
DNA: TGTGCCAGCAGGCCCGGGACAGTCTACTATCAGCCCCAGCATTTT

size: -
J: TRBJ2-6
D: TRBD2
length: 19
V: TRBV11-3
CDR3: CASSLVRLAGYPGANVLTF
DNA: TGTGCCAGCAGCTTAGTGAGACTAGCGGGATACCCAGGGGCCAACGTCCTGACTTTC

size: -
J: TRBJ2-2
D: -
length: 13
V: TRBV6-6
CDR3: CASRRGNTGELFF
DNA: TGTGCCAGCCGGCGGGGGAACACCGGGGAGCTGTTTTTT

size: -
J: TRBJ2-3
D: -
length: 14
V: TRBV27
CDR3: CASSLERATDTQYF
DNA: TGTGCCAGCAGTTTGGAGAGGGCGACAGATACGCAGTATTTT

size: -
J: TRBJ2-7
D: -
length: 14
V: TRBV3-1/TRBV3-2
CDR3: CASSQMTGSYEQYF
DNA: TGTGCCAGCAGCCAGATGACAGGTTCCTACGAGCAGTACTTC

size: -
J: TRBJ2-1
D: -
length: 18
V: TRBV18
CDR3: CASSLFLDKRRSYNEQFF
DNA: TGTGCCAGCTCACTCTTCTTGGACAAACGACGCTCCTACAATGAGCAGTTCTTC

size: -
J: TRBJ2-3
D: TRBD2
length: 18
V: TRBV7-2
CDR3: CASSQGTSGSLSTDTQYF
DNA: TGTGCCAGCAGCCAAGGGACTAGCGGGAGTCTGAGCACAGATACGCAGTATTTT

size: -
J: TRBJ2-1
D: -
length: 11
V: TRBV11-2
CDR3: CASSLVYEQFF
DNA: TGTGCCAGCAGCTTAGTATATGAGCAGTTCTTC

size: -
J: TRBJ2-3
D: TRBD2
length: 16
V: TRBV7-2
CDR3: CASSWSGGAGGDTQYF
DNA: TGTGCCAGCAGCTGGAGCGGGGGGGCCGGGGGAGATACGCAGTATTTT

size: -
J: TRBJ2-3
D: -
length: 13
V: TRBV6-2/TRBV6-3
CDR3: CASSFGAQTTQYF
DNA: TGTGCCAGCAGTTTTGGGGCCCAAACAACGCAGTATTTT

size: -
J: TRBJ1-2
D: TRBD1
length: 13
V: TRBV6-5
CDR3: CASSSGQHYGYTF
DNA: TGTGCCAGCAGTTCGGGACAGCACTATGGCTACACCTTC